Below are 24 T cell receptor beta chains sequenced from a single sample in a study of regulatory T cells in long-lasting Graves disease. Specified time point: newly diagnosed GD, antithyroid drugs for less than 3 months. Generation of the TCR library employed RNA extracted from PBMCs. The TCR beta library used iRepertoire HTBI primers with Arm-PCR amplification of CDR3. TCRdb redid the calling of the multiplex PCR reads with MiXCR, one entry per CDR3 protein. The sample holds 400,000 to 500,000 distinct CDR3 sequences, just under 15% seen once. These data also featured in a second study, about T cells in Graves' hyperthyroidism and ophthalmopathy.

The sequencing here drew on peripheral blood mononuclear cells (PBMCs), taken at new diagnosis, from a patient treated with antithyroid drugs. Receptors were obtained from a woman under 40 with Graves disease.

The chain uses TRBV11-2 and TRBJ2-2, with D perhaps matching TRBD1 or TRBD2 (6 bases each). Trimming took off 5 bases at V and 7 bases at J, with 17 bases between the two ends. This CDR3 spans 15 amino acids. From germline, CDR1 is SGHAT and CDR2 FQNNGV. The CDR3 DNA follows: TGTGCCAGCAGCGCGCTCCGGGGGCAAGTCGGGGAGCTGTTTTTT. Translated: CASSALRGQVGELFF.

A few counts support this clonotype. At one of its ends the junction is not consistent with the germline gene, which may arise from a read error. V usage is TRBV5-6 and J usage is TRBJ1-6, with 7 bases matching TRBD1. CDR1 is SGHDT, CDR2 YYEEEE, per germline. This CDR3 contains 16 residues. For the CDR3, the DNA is TGTGCCAGCACCTTGGGCTCAGGGGGGGCCAACTCACCCCTCCACTTT. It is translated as CASTLGSGGANSPLHF.

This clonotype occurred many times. The CDR3, as DNA: TGTGCCAGCAGTTTTTTGAGGGAGAACACTGAAGCTTTCTTT. Encoded protein: CASSFLRENTEAFF. V and J are TRBV28 and TRBJ1-1; no clear D. With 3 bases removed from V and 1 base from J, the gap between germline ends came to 9 bases. Germline CDR1 reads MDHEN; CDR2 reads SYDVKM. The CDR3 runs 14 residues.

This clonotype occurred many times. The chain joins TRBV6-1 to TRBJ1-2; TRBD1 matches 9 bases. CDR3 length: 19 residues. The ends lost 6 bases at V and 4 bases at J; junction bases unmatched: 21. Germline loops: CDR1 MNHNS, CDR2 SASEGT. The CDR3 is CASSAHLRTGARDSYGYTF. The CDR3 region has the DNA TGTGCCAGCAGCGCTCACCTCAGGACAGGGGCGCGAGATAGCTATGGCTACACCTTC.

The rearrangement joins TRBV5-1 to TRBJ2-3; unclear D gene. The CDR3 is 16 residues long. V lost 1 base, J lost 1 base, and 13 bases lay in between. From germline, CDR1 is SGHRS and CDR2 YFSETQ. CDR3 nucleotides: TGCGCCAGCAGCTTGAGTAGTTCCTTCGGCACAGATACGCAGTATTTT. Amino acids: CASSLSSSFGTDTQYF.

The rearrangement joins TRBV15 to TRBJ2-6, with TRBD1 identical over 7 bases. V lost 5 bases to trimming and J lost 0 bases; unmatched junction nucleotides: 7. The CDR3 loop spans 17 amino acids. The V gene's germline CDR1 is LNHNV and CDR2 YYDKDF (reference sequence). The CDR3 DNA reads TGTGCCACCAGCGTAGACAGGGTGTACTCTGGGGCCAACGTCCTGACTTTC. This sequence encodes CATSVDRVYSGANVLTF.

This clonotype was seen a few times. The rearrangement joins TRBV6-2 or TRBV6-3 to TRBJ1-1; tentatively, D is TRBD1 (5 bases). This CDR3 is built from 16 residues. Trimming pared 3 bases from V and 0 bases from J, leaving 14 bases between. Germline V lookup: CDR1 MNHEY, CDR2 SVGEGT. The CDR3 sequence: CASSYQGSPMNTEAFF. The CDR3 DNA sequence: TGTGCCAGCAGTTATCAGGGATCCCCCATGAACACTGAAGCTTTCTTT.

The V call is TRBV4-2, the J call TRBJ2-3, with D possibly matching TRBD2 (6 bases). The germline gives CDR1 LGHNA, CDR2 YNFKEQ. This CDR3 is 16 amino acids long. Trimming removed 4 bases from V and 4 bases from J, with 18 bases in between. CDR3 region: CASSPSRDPQADTQYF. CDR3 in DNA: TGTGCCAGCAGCCCATCGCGGGACCCTCAGGCAGATACGCAGTATTTT.

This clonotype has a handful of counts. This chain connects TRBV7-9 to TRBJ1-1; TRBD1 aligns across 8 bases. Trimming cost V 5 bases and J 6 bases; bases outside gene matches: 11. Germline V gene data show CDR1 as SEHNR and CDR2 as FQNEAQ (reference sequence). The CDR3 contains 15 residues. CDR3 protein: CASSGMDRAKSEAFF. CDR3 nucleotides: TGTGCCAGCAGCGGAATGGACAGGGCAAAGTCTGAAGCTTTCTTT.

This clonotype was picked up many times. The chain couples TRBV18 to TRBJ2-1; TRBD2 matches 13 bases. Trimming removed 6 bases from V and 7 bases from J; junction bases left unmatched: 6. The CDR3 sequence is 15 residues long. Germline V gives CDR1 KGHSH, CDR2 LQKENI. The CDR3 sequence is CASSQGLAGSNEQFF. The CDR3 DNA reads TGTGCCAGCTCCCAGGGACTAGCGGGGTCGAATGAGCAGTTCTTC.

Here the CDR3 reads CASSQDPSGSSYNEQFF. As DNA, the CDR3 is TGCGCCAGCAGCCAAGATCCTAGCGGGAGCTCCTACAATGAGCAGTTCTTC. This sequence joins TRBV4-1 and TRBJ2-1; TRBD2 aligns across 10 bases. The CDR3 covers 17 residues. V lost 0 bases to trimming and J lost 0 bases; unmatched junction nucleotides: 2. The V gene's germline CDR1 is MGHRA and CDR2 YSYEKL.

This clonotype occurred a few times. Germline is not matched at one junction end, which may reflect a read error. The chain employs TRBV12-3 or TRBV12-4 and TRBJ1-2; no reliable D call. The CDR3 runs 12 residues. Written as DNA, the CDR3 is TGTGCCAGCAGTTTGGAGTACTATTGCTACACCTTC. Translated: CASSLEYYCYTF.

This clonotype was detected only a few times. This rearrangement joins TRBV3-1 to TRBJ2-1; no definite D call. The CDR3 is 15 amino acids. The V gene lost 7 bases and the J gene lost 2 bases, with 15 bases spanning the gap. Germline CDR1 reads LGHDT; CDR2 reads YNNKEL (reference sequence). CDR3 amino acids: CASNFRVKAYNEQFF. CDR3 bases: TGTGCCAGCAATTTTAGAGTCAAGGCCTACAATGAGCAGTTCTTC.

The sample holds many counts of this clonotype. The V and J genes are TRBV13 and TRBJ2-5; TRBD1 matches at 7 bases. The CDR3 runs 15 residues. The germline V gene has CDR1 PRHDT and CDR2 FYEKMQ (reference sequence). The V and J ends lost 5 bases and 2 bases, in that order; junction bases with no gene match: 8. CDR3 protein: CASSARTGPQETQYF. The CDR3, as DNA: TGTGCCAGCAGCGCCCGGACAGGACCTCAAGAGACCCAGTACTTC.

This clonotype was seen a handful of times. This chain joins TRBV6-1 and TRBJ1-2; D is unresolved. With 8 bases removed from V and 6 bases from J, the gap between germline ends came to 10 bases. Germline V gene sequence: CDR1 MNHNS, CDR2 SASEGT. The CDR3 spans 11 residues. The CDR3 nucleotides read TGTGCCAGCCACGGAGTTGATGGCTACACCTTC. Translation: CASHGVDGYTF.

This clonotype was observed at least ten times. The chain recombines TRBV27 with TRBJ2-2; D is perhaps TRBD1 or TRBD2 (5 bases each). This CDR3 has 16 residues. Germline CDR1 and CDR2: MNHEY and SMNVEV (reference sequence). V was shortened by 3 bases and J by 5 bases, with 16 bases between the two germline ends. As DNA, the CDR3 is TGTGCCAGCAGTTTGCTAAACGGGGCTAGAACCGGGGAGCTGTTTTTT. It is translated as CASSLLNGARTGELFF.

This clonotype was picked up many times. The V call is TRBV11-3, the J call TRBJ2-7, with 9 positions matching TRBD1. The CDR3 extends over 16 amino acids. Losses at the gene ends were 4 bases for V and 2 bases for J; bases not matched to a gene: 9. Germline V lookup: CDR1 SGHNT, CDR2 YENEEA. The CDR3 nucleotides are TGTGCCAGCAGCTCGGGACAGGGTTCAAAAACCTACGAGCAGTACTTC. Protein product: CASSSGQGSKTYEQYF.

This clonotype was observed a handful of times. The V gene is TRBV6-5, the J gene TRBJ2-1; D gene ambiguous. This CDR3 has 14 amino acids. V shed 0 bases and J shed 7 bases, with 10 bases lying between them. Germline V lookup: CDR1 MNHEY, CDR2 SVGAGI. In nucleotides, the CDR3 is TGTGCCAGCAGTTACTCTAGCATAAGGAATGAGCAGTTCTTC. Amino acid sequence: CASSYSSIRNEQFF.

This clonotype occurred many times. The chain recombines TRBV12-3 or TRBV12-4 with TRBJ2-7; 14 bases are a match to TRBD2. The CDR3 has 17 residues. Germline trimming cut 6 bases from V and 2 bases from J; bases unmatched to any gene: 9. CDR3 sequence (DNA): TGTGCCAGCAGCCCCGGGACTAGCGGGAGAGGGACCTACGAGCAGTACTTC. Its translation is CASSPGTSGRGTYEQYF.

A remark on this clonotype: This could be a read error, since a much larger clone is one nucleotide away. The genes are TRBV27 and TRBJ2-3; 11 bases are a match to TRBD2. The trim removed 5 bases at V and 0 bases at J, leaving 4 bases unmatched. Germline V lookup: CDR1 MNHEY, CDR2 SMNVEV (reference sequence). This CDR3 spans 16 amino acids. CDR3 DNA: TGTGCCAGCAGTGACCGGACTAGCGGGAGCACAGATACGCAGTATTTT. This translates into CASSDRTSGSTDTQYF.

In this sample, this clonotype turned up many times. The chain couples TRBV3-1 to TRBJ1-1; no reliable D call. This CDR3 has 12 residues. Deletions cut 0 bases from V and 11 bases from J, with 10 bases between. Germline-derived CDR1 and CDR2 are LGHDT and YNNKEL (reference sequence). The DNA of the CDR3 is TGTGCCAGCAGCCAAGACACTAGCGCGGCTTTCTTT. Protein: CASSQDTSAAFF.

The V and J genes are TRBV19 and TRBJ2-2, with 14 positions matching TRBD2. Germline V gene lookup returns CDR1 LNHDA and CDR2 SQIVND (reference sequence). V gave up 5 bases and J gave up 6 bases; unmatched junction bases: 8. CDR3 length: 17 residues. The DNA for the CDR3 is TGTGCCAGTAGTCGCCCCGGGACTAGCGGGAGAGCCGGGGAGCTGTTTTTT. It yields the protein CASSRPGTSGRAGELFF.

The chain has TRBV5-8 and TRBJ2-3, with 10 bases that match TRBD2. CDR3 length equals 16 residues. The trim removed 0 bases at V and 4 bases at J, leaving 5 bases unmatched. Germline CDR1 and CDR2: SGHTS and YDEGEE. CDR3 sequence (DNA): TGTGCCAGCAGCTTGGGGATAAGCGGGAGGGCAGATACGCAGTATTTT. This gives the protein CASSLGISGRADTQYF. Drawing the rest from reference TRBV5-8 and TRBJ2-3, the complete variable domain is EAGVTQSPTHLIKTRGQQATLRCSPISGHTSVYWYQQALGLGLQFLLWYDEGEERNRGNFPPRFSGRQFPNYSSELNVNALELEDSALYLCASSLGISGRADTQYFGPGTRLTVL.

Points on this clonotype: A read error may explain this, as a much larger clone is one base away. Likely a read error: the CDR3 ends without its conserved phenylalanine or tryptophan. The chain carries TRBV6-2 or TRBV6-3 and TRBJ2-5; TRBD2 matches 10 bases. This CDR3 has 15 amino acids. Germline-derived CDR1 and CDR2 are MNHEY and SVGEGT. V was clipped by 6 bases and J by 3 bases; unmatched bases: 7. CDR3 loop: CASSTFGLAEETQYL. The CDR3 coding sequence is TGTGCCAGCAGCACCTTCGGACTAGCGGAAGAGACCCAGTACCTC.